A single sample gave rise to the 5 T cell receptor beta chains below, sequenced in a study of OX40 agonist ivuxolimab in advanced cancers. The assay was immunoSEQ multiplex PCR, and TCRdb's table has in-frame clones only and misses some. Of tens of thousands of clones listed, approximately 90% were seen once; the top ten hold approximately 0.45%. The specimen was CD4+ or CD8+ T cells sorted from blood, collected in a trial of the OX40 agonist ivuxolimab. Receptor source: an adult with an advanced solid tumor such as melanoma, head and neck, liver or kidney cancer.

Only one count was recorded for this clone. V is TRBV6-6 and J is TRBJ1-1, with 7 bases lining up with TRBD1. After removal of 3 bases from V and 9 bases from J, the junction contained 7 bases not matched to a gene. There are 13 residues in the CDR3. Germline CDR1 MNHNY, CDR2 SVGAGI (reference sequence). CDR3 sequence reads: CASSYGRDSQAFF. CDR3 DNA: TGTGCCAGCAGTTATGGAAGGGACAGTCAAGCTTTCTTT.

CDR3 nucleotides: TGTGCCAGCAGCCCTGGGAGGGTCGGGGAGCTGTTTTTT. Amino acids: CASSPGRVGELFF. The V gene is TRBV7-3, the J gene TRBJ2-2; TRBD2 agrees at 7 bases. This CDR3 has 13 residues. The germline gives CDR1 SGHTA, CDR2 FQGTGA. V shed 5 bases and J 7 bases; nucleotides not matched to a gene: 4.

Points on this clone: An end of the junction differs from the germline gene, which may be a read error. This chain joins TRBV20-1 and TRBJ2-5; D ambiguous. The CDR3 consists of 10 residues. Germline V gene data show CDR1 as DFQATT and CDR2 as SNEGSKA (reference sequence). DNA of the CDR3: TGCAGTGCTATACAAGAGTCCCAGTACTTC. Protein product: CSAIQESQYF.

As concerns this clone: The same CDR3 arises from other DNA sequences in this sample as well. The chain recombines TRBV27 with TRBJ2-5; no definite D call. The germline V gene encodes CDR1 MNHEY and CDR2 SMNVEV (reference sequence). The V end was cut by 4 bases, the J end by 5 bases, with 14 bases between. This CDR3 is 14 amino acids long. In nucleotides, the CDR3 is TGTGCCAGCAGTTCGACCGTTTTAGGGGAGACCCAGTACTTC. Translating gives CASSSTVLGETQYF.

CDR3 sequence reads: CASSVEGTASSAFF. CDR3 nucleotides: TGTGCCAGCAGCGTAGAAGGGACCGCCTCATCGGCTTTCTTT. V and J are TRBV9 and TRBJ1-1; TRBD1 is a possible D gene (5 bases). Trimming took 0 bases from V and 11 from J, leaving 17 bases between them. CDR1 and CDR2 from the germline V gene are SGDLS and YYNGEE. CDR3 size: 14 residues.